These 18 T cell receptor beta chains came from one sample sequenced in a study of CD8 T cells in Susac syndrome. An amount of RNA that ranged from roughly 0.45 to 1 ug was reverse transcribed with random hexamers. Via MiXCR, TCRdb re-called the immunoSEQ multiplex PCR reads, giving one row per CDR3 protein. The sample gives 150,000 to 200,000 distinct CDR3 sequences, 80% to 95% of which show up once; roughly 0.097% is in the top ten. Sequences were obtained from CD4+ T cells from PBMCs. All receptors derive from a human donor with multiple sclerosis.

The V and J genes are TRBV5-1 and TRBJ2-6; D unresolved. In germline, CDR1 is SGHRS, CDR2 YFSETQ. V was pared by 0 bases and J by 1 base, with 11 bases between. The CDR3 runs to 17 residues. The CDR3 loop is CASSLAGVGSGANVLTF. Here the CDR3 DNA reads TGCGCCAGCAGCTTGGCTGGGGTTGGGTCTGGGGCCAACGTCCTGACTTTC.

The V call is TRBV2, the J call TRBJ2-3; tentatively, D is TRBD1 or TRBD2 (5 bases each). The V and J ends lost 4 bases and 4 bases respectively, with 12 bases between them. Germline CDR1 reads SNHLY; CDR2 reads FYNNEI. This CDR3 region has 14 residues. This CDR3 reads CASSVELGADTQYF. CDR3 DNA sequence: TGTGCCAGCAGTGTGGAACTGGGGGCAGATACGCAGTATTTT.

The rearrangement joins TRBV21-1 to TRBJ1-5. TRBV21-1 is a listed pseudogene. This CDR3 contains 14 residues. Here the CDR3 DNA reads TGTGCCAGCAGCAAAGAACTAGGTGCTCAGCCCCAGCATTTT. It encodes CASSKELGAQPQHF.

The count of this clonotype is one. V and J are TRBV23-1 and TRBJ1-1, with 7 bases identical to TRBD1. TRBV23-1 is an ORF for which the function is uncertain. The CDR3 length is 10 residues. Trimming cost V 10 bases and J 7 bases; bases outside gene matches: 3. Here the CDR3 reads CATGTVEAFF. DNA of the CDR3: TGCGCCACCGGGACAGTTGAAGCTTTCTTT.

The chain joins TRBV6-1 to TRBJ1-1; D is unresolved. Germline assignment: CDR1 MNHNS and CDR2 SASEGT. This CDR3 has 14 residues. V shed 6 bases and J shed 0 bases, with 11 bases lying between them. In DNA form, the CDR3 reads TGTGCCAGCAGACCCCCGACCATGAACACTGAAGCTTTCTTT. Translation gives CASRPPTMNTEAFF.

The chain joins TRBV5-4 to TRBJ2-7; 11 positions match TRBD2. The V gene end was trimmed by 0 bases and the J gene end by 3 bases; junction bases not matched to a gene: 5. The CDR3 is made up of 16 amino acids. CDR1 is SGHNT, CDR2 YYREEE, per germline (reference sequence). Here the CDR3 DNA reads TGTGCCAGCAGCTTGGGTGGGACTAGCGGAGTCTACGAGCAGTACTTC. Residues: CASSLGGTSGVYEQYF.

The V and J genes are TRBV30 and TRBJ1-2; TRBD1 agrees at 7 bases. Trimming removed 3 bases from V and 4 bases from J; junction bases left unmatched: 5. Germline CDR1 GTSNPN, CDR2 SVGIG (reference sequence). This CDR3 contains 13 residues. CDR3 protein: CAWSRGQLYGYTF. CDR3 DNA sequence: TGTGCCTGGAGCCGGGGACAGCTCTATGGCTACACCTTC.

The rearrangement links TRBV5-6 to TRBJ1-6, with unresolved D. Deletions cut 0 bases from V and 14 bases from J, with 15 bases between. Looked up from germline, CDR1 is SGHDT and CDR2 is YYEEEE. The length of the CDR3 is 14 residues. DNA of the CDR3: TGTGCCAGCAGCTTGGGGTCCCTCGGAGGGACCCTCCACTTT. It encodes CASSLGSLGGTLHF.

The chain couples TRBV29-1 to TRBJ2-1; 7 nucleotides align to TRBD2. The germline gives CDR1 SQVTM, CDR2 ANQGSEA. CDR3 size: 14 residues. V lost 5 bases, J lost 1 base, and 5 bases stayed unmatched. The CDR3 bases are TGCAGCGTTTCTAGCGGATTTTCCTACAATGAGCAGTTCTTC. Translating gives CSVSSGFSYNEQFF.

In this sample, this clonotype turned up a few times. This rearrangement joins TRBV6-2 or TRBV6-3 to TRBJ2-7; 12 bases fit TRBD2. This CDR3 is built from 14 residues. J was trimmed by 12 bases and V by 4 bases; bases with no gene match: 10. Germline CDR1 MNHEY, CDR2 SVGEGT. The CDR3: CASSSSGRADQAYF. CDR3 in DNA: TGTGCCAGCAGTTCTAGCGGGAGGGCCGACCAGGCGTACTTC.

The chain combines TRBV5-1 with TRBJ2-7; D uncertain. This CDR3 has 13 residues. CDR1 SGHRS and CDR2 YFSETQ come from the germline V gene. Trimming removed 2 bases at V and 7 bases at J, with 13 bases between. CDR3 in DNA: TGCGCCAGCAGCTTATTCGGACCGGGTGAGCAGTACTTC. Translation: CASSLFGPGEQYF. The full variable domain, rest sourced from reference TRBV5-1 and TRBJ2-7, is KAGVTQTPRYLIKTRGQQVTLSCSPISGHRSVSWYQQTPGQGLQFLFEYFSETQRNKGNFPGRFSGRQFSNSRSEMNVSTLELGDSALYLCASSLFGPGEQYFGPGTRLTVT.

This sequence joins TRBV28 and TRBJ1-2, with no clear D. This CDR3 is 12 amino acids long. Germline V gene data show CDR1 as MDHEN and CDR2 as SYDVKM. Trimming removed 4 bases from V and 5 bases from J, with 8 bases in between. Here the CDR3 reads CASSSRLYGYTF. The CDR3 region has the DNA TGTGCCAGCAGTTCGAGATTATATGGCTACACCTTC.

This chain uses TRBV28 with TRBJ1-4; possible D gene TRBD1, 6 bases. Trimming stripped 3 bases from V and 8 bases from J, with 13 bases between. The CDR3 extends over 14 amino acids. Germline CDR1 is MDHEN and CDR2 is SYDVKM. CDR3 sequence reads: CASSFRGAGEKLFF. In DNA, the CDR3 is TGTGCCAGCAGTTTCCGGGGGGCTGGGGAAAAACTGTTTTTT.

J is TRBJ1-2 and V is TRBV10-3, with D unresolved. This CDR3 is built from 12 residues. V shed 0 bases and J shed 7 bases, with 6 bases lying between them. The germline gives CDR1 ENHRY, CDR2 SYGVKD. The CDR3 spells CAISESMGGYTF. Here the CDR3 DNA reads TGTGCCATCAGTGAGTCGATGGGTGGCTACACCTTC.

The gene calls are TRBV2 and TRBJ2-1, with no clear D. Germline V gene lookup returns CDR1 SNHLY and CDR2 FYNNEI. The CDR3 has 16 residues. V dropped 6 bases and J dropped 0 bases, with 15 bases sitting between them. This CDR3 is CASSALGSYSYNEQFF. The CDR3 DNA sequence: TGTGCCAGCAGCGCCCTGGGGTCTTACTCCTACAATGAGCAGTTCTTC.

The chain carries TRBV24-1 and TRBJ2-1, with 8 bases identical to TRBD2. Germline CDR1 KGHDR, CDR2 SFDVKD. V lost 3 bases and J lost 7; bases outside the gene matches: 13. This CDR3 contains 17 residues. The CDR3 here is CATSDNLRTSSWNEQFF. Here the CDR3 DNA reads TGTGCCACCAGTGATAACCTCCGGACTAGCAGTTGGAATGAGCAGTTCTTC.

The chain combines TRBV5-4 with TRBJ2-1, with D hard to call. Germline lookup yields CDR1 SGHNT and CDR2 YYREEE (reference sequence). The V end lost 0 bases, the J end lost 2 bases, and 3 bases lay between the germline ends. The CDR3 length is 13 residues. DNA of the CDR3: TGTGCCAGCAGCTTGGGAGCCTACAATGAGCAGTTCTTC. Encoded protein: CASSLGAYNEQFF.

As for this clonotype: At one end the junction does not follow the germline gene, possibly because of a read error. The chain uses TRBV7-7 and TRBJ2-3; a possible D gene is TRBD1 (6 bases). The CDR3 has 16 residues. Germline V gene lookup returns CDR1 SSHAT and CDR2 FNYEAQ (reference sequence). CDR3 in amino acids: CASSLGSMGAGETQYF. The DNA of the CDR3 is TGTGCTAGCAGCTTAGGATCTATGGGGGCCGGGGAGACGCAGTATTTT.